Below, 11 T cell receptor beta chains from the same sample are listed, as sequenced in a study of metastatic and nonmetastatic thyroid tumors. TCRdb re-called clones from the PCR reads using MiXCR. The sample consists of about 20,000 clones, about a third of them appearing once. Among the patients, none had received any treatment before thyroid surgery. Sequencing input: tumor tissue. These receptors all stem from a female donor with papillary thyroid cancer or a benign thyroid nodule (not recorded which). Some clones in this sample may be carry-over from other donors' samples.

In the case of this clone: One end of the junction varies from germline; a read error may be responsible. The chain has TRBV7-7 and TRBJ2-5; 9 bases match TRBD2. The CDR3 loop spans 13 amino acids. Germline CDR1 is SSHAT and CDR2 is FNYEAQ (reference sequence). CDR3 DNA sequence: TGTGCTAGCAGCTTAGCGGGGGTAGAGACCCAGTACTTC. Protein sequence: CASSLAGVETQYF.

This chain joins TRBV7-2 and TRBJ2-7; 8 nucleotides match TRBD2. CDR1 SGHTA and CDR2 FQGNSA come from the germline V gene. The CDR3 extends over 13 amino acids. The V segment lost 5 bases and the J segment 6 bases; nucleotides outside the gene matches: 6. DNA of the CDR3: TGTGCCAGCAGCCCCCGTGCGGGGGGCGAGCAGTACTTC. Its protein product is CASSPRAGGEQYF. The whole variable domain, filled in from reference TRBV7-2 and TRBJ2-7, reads GAGVSQSPSNKVTEKGKDVELRCDPISGHTALYWYRQSLGQGLEFLIYFQGNSAPDKSGLPSDRFSAERTGGSVSTLTIQRTQQEDSAVYLCASSPRAGGEQYFGPGTRLTVT.

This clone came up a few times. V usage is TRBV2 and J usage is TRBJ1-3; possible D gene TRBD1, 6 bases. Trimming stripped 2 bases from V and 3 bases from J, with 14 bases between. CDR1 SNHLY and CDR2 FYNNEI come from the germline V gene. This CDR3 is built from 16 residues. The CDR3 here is CASSEYRGSSGNTIYF. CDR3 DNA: TGTGCCAGCAGTGAATATAGGGGGTCAAGTGGAAACACCATATATTTT. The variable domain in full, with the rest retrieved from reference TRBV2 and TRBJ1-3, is EPEVTQTPSHQVTQMGQEVILRCVPISNHLYFYWYRQILGQKVEFLVSFYNNEISEKSEIFDDQFSVERPDGSNFTLKIRSTKLEDSAMYFCASSEYRGSSGNTIYFGEGSWLTVV.

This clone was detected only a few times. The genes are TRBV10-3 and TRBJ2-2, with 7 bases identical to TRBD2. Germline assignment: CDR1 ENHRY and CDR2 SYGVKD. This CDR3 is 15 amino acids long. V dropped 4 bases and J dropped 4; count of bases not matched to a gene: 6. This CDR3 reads CAISGGIAGTGELFF. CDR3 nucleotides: TGTGCCATCAGTGGGGGGATAGCGGGCACCGGGGAGCTGTTTTTT.

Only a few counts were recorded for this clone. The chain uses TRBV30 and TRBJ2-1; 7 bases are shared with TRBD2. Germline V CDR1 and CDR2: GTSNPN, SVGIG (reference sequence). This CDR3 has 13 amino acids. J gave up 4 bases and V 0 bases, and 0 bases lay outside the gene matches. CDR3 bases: TGTGCCTGGAGTGTTAGCGGGTACAATGAGCAGTTCTTC. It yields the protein CAWSVSGYNEQFF.

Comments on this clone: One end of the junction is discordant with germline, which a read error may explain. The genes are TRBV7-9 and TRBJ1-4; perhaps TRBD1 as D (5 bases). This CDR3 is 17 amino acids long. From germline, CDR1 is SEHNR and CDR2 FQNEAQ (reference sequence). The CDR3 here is CAISTYLTEGSNEKLFF. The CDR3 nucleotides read TGTGCCATCAGCACATACCTCACCGAGGGGTCTAATGAAAAACTGTTTTTT.

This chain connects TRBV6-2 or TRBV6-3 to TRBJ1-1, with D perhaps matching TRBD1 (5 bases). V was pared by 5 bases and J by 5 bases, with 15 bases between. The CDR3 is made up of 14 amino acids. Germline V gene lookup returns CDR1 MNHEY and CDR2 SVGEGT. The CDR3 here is CASSRTGGRTEAFF. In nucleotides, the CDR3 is TGTGCCAGCAGTCGGACCGGGGGTAGGACTGAAGCTTTCTTT.

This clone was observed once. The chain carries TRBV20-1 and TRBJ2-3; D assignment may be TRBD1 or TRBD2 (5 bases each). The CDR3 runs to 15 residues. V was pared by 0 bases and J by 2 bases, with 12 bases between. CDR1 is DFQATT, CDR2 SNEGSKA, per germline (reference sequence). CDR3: CSARDPRGLTDTQYF. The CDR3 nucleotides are TGCAGTGCTAGAGATCCGAGGGGCCTCACAGATACGCAGTATTTT.

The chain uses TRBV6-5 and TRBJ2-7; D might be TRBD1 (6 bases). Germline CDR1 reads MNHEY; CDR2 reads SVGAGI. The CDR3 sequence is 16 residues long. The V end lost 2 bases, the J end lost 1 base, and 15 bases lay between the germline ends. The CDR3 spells CASSYNDPGHSYEQYF. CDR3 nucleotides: TGTGCCAGCAGTTACAACGACCCGGGACATTCCTACGAGCAGTACTTC.

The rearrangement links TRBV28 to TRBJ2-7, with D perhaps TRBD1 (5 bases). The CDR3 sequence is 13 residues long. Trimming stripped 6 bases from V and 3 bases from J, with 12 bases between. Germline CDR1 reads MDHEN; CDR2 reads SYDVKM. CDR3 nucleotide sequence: TGTGCCAGCAGCTCTGCAGGGTACTACGAGCAGTACTTC. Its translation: CASSSAGYYEQYF.

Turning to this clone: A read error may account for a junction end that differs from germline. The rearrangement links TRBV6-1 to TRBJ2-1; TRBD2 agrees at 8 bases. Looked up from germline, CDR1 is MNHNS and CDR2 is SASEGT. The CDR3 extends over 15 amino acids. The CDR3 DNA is TGTGCCAGCAGCAGCGGGGGAATTGGGTACAATGAGCATTTCTTC. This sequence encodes CASSSGGIGYNEHFF.